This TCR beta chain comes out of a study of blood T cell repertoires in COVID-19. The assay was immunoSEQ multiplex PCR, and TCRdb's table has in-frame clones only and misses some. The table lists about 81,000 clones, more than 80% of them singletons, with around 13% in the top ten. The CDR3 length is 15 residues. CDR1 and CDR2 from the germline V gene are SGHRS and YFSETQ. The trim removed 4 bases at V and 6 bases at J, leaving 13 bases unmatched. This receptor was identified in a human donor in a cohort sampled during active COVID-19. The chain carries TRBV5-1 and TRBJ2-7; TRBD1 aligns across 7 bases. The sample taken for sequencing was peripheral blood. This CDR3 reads CASSETGSVLSEQYF. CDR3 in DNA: TGCGCCAGCAGCGAGACAGGGTCTGTGTTGTCCGAGCAGTACTTC. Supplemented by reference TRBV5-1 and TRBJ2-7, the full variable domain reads KAGVTQTPRYLIKTRGQQVTLSCSPISGHRSVSWYQQTPGQGLQFLFEYFSETQRNKGNFPGRFSGRQFSNSRSEMNVSTLELGDSALYLCASSETGSVLSEQYFGPGTRLTVT.